This TCR beta chain originates from a study of T cells after yellow fever vaccination. TCRdb recomputed calls from the 5' RACE reads with MiXCR, one row per CDR3 protein. The table has 50,000 or so distinct CDR3 sequences, 7% to 8.5% seen once. The CDR3 is 13 amino acids. V was pared by 5 bases and J by 5 bases, with 4 bases of the junction left unmatched. Germline V gene lookup returns CDR1 SEHNR and CDR2 FQNEAQ (reference sequence). There are many counts of this clonotype. The V gene is TRBV7-9, the J gene TRBJ1-2, with TRBD1 matching 8 bases. This sequence was found in a man between 18 and 35 years old who received the YFV17D yellow fever vaccine. This material consisted of CD8+ T cells sorted from PBMCs, taken approximately 16 days after the first yellow fever vaccination. CDR3 nucleotides: TGTGCCAGCAGCCCGGGACAGGTTTATGGCTACACCTTC. Amino acids: CASSPGQVYGYTF.